This entry lists 10 T cell receptor beta chains sequenced from one sample in a study of cytomegalovirus exposure and HLA in healthy donors. The PCR employed 60 Vbeta primers together with 13 Jbeta primers. TCRdb keeps only in-frame clones here, not all; method: immunoSEQ multiplex PCR. The repertoire holds around 180,000 clones, with approximately 80% as singletons. Sequencing was performed on PBMCs. The source of these receptors is a woman between 18 and 29 years old in good health and CMV-seropositive.

The V call is TRBV11-3, the J call TRBJ2-3; possible D gene TRBD1, 5 bases. The CDR3 is 16 amino acids. V shed 3 bases and J shed 5 bases, with 18 bases lying between them. Looked up from germline, CDR1 is SGHNT and CDR2 is YENEEA. The CDR3 nucleotides read TGTGCCAGCAGCTTTATGATTGGGGCCGCACAAGATACGCAGTATTTT. Amino acid sequence: CASSFMIGAAQDTQYF. The full variable domain, completed using reference TRBV11-3 and TRBJ2-3, is EAGVVQSPRYKIIEKKQPVAFWCNPISGHNTLYWYLQNLGQGPELLIRYENEEAVDDSQLPKDRFSAERLKGVDSTLKIQPAELGDSAVYLCASSFMIGAAQDTQYFGPGTRLTVL.

The CDR3 sequence: CASTGQKHTGELFF. DNA of the CDR3: TGTGCCAGTACTGGGCAGAAACACACCGGGGAGCTGTTTTTT. This chain uses TRBV19 with TRBJ2-2; D remains ambiguous. V was trimmed by 7 bases and J by 3 bases, leaving 12 bases between them. Germline CDR1 reads LNHDA; CDR2 reads SQIVND (reference sequence). This CDR3 has 14 residues.

The J gene is TRBJ2-2, the V gene TRBV13; D gene uncertain. The CDR3 spans 15 residues. Looked up from germline, CDR1 is PRHDT and CDR2 is FYEKMQ (reference sequence). Trimming stripped 3 bases from V and 0 bases from J, with 8 bases between. Here the CDR3 DNA reads TGTGCCAGCAGCTTCAGGATGACGAACACCGGGGAGCTGTTTTTT. It is translated as CASSFRMTNTGELFF.

V is TRBV18 and J is TRBJ1-3; unclear D gene. Trimming shortened V by 0 bases and J by 0 bases, and 6 bases separated the two germline ends. There are 15 residues in the CDR3. The germline V gene has CDR1 KGHSH and CDR2 LQKENI. The CDR3 DNA follows: TGTGCCAGCTCACCACCACAGTCCTCTGGAAACACCATATATTTT. Translated: CASSPPQSSGNTIYF. The whole variable domain, remainder taken from reference TRBV18 and TRBJ1-3, is NAGVMQNPRHLVRRRGQEARLRCSPMKGHSHVYWYRQLPEEGLKFMVYLQKENIIDESGMPKERFSAEFPKEGPSILRIQQVVRGDSAAYFCASSPPQSSGNTIYFGEGSWLTVV.

For this clone: In the same sample, other DNA sequences code for this CDR3. The chain links TRBV9 to TRBJ2-5, with 7 bases that match TRBD2. The CDR3 length is 14 residues. Trimming at V came to 2 bases and at J to 0 bases, leaving 1 base not matched to a gene. Germline V CDR1 and CDR2: SGDLS, YYNGEE. CDR3 nucleotides: TGTGCCAGCAGCGTGGGGGGGTACCAAGAGACCCAGTACTTC. Translated: CASSVGGYQETQYF. Full variable domain (outside the CDR3, taken from reference TRBV9 and TRBJ2-5): DSGVTQTPKHLITATGQRVTLRCSPRSGDLSVYWYQQSLDQGLQFLIQYYNGEERAKGNILERFSAQQFPDLHSELNLSSLELGDSALYFCASSVGGYQETQYFGPGTRLLVL.

The rearrangement joins TRBV4-1 to TRBJ2-3; 7 bases agree with TRBD2. This CDR3 comprises 14 residues. Germline V lookup: CDR1 MGHRA, CDR2 YSYEKL. V lost 4 bases and J lost 5; bases outside the gene matches: 6. The CDR3 region has the DNA TGCGCCAGCAGCCTGCGGACTAGTCTAGATACGCAGTATTTT. Translated: CASSLRTSLDTQYF.

CDR3 in amino acids: CASSQDRTGATLYGYTF. The DNA of the CDR3 is TGTGCCAGCAGCCAAGATAGGACAGGGGCAACCCTCTATGGCTACACCTTC. The chain couples TRBV4-2 to TRBJ1-2, with 9 positions matching TRBD1. From germline, CDR1 is LGHNA and CDR2 YNFKEQ. This CDR3 region has 17 residues. The V and J ends lost 0 bases and 4 bases, in that order; junction bases with no gene match: 9.

The chain is built from TRBV6-5 and TRBJ1-1, with D possibly being TRBD1 (6 bases). The CDR3 runs to 14 residues. CDR1 and CDR2 (germline): MNHEY, SVGAGI. V was shortened by 5 bases and J by 0 bases, with 10 bases between the two germline ends. This CDR3 reads CASSTGFMNTEAFF. In DNA form, the CDR3 reads TGTGCCAGCAGTACAGGGTTTATGAACACTGAAGCTTTCTTT.

V is TRBV5-4 and J is TRBJ2-2; D is uncertain. The CDR3 runs 14 residues. V lost 2 bases and J lost 2, with 7 bases in between. CDR1 and CDR2 (germline): SGHNT, YYREEE (reference sequence). Here the CDR3 DNA reads TGTGCCAGCAGCTTTTGGGCCAACACCGGGGAGCTGTTTTTT. Translating gives CASSFWANTGELFF.

The CDR3 protein is CASRGDRGNTQYF. CDR3 bases: TGTGCCAGCAGGGGGGACAGGGGCAATACGCAGTATTTT. J is TRBJ2-3 and V is TRBV2; TRBD1 matches at 10 bases. The germline V gene has CDR1 SNHLY and CDR2 FYNNEI. This CDR3 region has 13 residues. After removal of 6 bases from V and 7 bases from J, the junction contained 4 bases not matched to a gene.